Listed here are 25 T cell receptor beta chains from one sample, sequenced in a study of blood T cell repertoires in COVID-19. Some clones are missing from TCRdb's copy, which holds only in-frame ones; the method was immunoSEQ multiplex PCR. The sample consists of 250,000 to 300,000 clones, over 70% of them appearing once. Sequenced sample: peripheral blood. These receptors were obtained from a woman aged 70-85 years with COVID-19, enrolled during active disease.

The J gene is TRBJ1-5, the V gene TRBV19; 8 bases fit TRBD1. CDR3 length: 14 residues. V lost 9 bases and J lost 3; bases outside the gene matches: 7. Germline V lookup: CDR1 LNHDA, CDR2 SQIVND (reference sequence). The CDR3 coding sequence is TGTGCCAGACGGACAGGGTGGAACAATCAGCCCCAGCATTTT. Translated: CARRTGWNNQPQHF.

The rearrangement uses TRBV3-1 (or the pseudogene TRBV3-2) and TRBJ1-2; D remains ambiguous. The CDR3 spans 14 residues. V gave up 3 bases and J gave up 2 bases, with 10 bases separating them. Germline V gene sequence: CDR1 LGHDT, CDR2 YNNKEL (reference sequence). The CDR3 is CASSHEGTNYGYTF. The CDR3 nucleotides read TGTGCCAGCAGCCACGAGGGAACCAACTATGGCTACACCTTC.

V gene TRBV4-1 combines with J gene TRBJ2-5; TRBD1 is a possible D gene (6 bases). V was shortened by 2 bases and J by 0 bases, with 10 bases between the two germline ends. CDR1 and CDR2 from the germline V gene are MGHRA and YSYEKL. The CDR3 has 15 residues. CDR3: CASSQFGQYQETQYF. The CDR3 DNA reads TGCGCCAGCAGCCAATTCGGACAGTACCAAGAGACCCAGTACTTC.

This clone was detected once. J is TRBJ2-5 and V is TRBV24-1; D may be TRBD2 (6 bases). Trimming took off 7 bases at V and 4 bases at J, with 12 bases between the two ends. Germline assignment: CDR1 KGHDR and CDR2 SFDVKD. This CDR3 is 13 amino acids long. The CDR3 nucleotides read TGTGCCACCAGAGGAGGGCCGGGAGAGACCCAGTACTTC. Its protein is CATRGGPGETQYF.

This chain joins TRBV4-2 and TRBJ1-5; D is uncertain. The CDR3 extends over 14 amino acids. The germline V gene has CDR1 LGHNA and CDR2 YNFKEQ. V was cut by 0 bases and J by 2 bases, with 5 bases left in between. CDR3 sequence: CASSQDIGNQPQHF. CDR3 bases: TGTGCCAGCAGCCAAGACATTGGCAATCAGCCCCAGCATTTT.

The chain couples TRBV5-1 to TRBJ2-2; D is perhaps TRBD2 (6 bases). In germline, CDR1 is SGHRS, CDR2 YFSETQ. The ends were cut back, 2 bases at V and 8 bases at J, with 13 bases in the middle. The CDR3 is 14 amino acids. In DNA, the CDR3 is TGCGCCAGCAGCTTCGGGACTGGAGTAGGGGAGCTGTTTTTT. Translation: CASSFGTGVGELFF.

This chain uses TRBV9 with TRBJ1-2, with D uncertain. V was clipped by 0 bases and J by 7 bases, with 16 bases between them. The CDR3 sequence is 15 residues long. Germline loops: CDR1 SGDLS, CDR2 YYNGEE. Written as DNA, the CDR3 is TGTGCCAGCAGCGTAGATAGCAGCCCCACGACTGGCTACACCTTC. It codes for CASSVDSSPTTGYTF. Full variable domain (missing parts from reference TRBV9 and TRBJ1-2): DSGVTQTPKHLITATGQRVTLRCSPRSGDLSVYWYQQSLDQGLQFLIQYYNGEERAKGNILERFSAQQFPDLHSELNLSSLELGDSALYFCASSVDSSPTTGYTFGSGTRLTVV.

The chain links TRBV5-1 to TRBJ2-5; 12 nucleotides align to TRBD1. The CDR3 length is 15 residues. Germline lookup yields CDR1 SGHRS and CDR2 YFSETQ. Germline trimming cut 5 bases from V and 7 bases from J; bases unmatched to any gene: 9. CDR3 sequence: CASRHTGQGAGTQYF. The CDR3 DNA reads TGCGCCAGCAGGCACACGGGACAGGGGGCGGGGACCCAGTACTTC.

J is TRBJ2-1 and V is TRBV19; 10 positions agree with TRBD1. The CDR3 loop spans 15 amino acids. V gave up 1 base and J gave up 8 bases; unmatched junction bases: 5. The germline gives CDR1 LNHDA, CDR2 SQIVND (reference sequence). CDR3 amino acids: CASSIGQGANYEQFF. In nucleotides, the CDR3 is TGTGCCAGTAGTATAGGACAGGGGGCGAATTATGAGCAGTTCTTC.

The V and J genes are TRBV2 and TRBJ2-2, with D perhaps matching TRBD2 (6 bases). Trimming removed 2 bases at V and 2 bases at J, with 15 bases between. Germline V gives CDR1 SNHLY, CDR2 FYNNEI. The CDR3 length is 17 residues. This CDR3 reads CASSEFAGSGNTGELFF. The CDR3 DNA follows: TGTGCCAGCAGTGAATTTGCGGGGAGCGGCAACACCGGGGAGCTGTTTTTT.

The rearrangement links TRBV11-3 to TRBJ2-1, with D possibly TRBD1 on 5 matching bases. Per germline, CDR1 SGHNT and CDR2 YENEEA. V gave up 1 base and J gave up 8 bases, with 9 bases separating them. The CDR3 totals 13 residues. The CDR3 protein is CASSLVRVDEQFF. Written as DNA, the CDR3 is TGTGCCAGCAGCTTAGTCAGGGTAGATGAGCAGTTCTTC.

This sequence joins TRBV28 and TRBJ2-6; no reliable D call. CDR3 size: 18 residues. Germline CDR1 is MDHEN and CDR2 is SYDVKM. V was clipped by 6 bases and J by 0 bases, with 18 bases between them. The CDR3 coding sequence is TGTGCCAGCAGCTGGATTGGAGTCGTCCCCTCTGGGGCCAACGTCCTGACTTTC. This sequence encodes CASSWIGVVPSGANVLTF.

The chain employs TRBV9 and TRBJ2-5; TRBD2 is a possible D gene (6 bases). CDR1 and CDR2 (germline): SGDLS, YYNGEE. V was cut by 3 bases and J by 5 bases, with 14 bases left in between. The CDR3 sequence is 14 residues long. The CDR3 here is CASSAGDFMETQYF. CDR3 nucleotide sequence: TGTGCCAGCAGCGCCGGGGACTTCATGGAGACCCAGTACTTC.

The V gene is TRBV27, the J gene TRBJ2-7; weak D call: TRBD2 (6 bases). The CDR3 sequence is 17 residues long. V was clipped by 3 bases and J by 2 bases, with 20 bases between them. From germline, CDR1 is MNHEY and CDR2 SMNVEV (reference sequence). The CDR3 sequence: CASSFVGSSVLPYEQYF. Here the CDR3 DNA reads TGTGCCAGCAGTTTCGTCGGGAGTTCCGTCCTCCCCTACGAGCAGTACTTC.

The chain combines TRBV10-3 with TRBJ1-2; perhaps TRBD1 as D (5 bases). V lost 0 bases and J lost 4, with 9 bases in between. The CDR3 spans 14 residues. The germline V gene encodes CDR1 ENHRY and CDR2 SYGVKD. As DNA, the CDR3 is TGTGCCATCAGTGAGTCGTCAGGGTCCTATGGCTACACCTTC. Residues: CAISESSGSYGYTF.

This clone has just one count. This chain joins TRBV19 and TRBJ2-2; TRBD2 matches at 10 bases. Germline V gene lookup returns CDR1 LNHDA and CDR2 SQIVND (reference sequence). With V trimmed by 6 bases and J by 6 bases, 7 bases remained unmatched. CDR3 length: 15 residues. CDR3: CASSSTSGIPGELFF. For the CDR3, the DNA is TGTGCCAGTAGCAGTACTAGCGGGATCCCCGGGGAGCTGTTTTTT.

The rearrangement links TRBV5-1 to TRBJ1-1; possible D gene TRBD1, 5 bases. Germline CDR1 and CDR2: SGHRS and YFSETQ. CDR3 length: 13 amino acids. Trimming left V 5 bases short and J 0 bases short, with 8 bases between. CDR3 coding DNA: TGCGCCAGCAGGGGGCTCATGAACACTGAAGCTTTCTTT. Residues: CASRGLMNTEAFF.

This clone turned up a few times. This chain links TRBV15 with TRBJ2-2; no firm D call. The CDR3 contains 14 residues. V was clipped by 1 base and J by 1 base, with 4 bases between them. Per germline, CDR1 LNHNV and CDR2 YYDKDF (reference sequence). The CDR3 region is CATSRAVNTGELFF. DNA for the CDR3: TGTGCCACCAGCAGAGCGGTGAACACCGGGGAGCTGTTTTTT.

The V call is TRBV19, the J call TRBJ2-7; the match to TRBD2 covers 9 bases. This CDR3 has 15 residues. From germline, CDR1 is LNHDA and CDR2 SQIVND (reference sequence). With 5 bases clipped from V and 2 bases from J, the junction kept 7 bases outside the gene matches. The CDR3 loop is CASSPHSGRTYEQYF. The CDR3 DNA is TGTGCCAGTAGTCCCCATAGCGGGAGAACCTACGAGCAGTACTTC. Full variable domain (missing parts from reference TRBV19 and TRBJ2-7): DGGITQSPKYLFRKEGQNVTLSCEQNLNHDAMYWYRQDPGQGLRLIYYSQIVNDFQKGDIAEGYSVSREKKESFPLTVTSAQKNPTAFYLCASSPHSGRTYEQYFGPGTRLTVT.

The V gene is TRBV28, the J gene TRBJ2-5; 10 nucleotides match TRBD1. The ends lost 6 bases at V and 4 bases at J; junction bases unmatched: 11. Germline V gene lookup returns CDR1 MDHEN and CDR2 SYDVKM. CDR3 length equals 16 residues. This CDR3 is CASSPRDRGPPETQYF. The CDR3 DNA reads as TGTGCCAGCAGCCCCCGGGACAGGGGTCCCCCAGAGACCCAGTACTTC.

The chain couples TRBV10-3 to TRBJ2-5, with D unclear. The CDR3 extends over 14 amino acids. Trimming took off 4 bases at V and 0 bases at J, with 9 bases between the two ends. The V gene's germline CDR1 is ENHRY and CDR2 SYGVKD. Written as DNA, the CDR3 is TGTGCCATCAGTGTTGCGCGAAACCAAGAGACCCAGTACTTC. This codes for CAISVARNQETQYF.

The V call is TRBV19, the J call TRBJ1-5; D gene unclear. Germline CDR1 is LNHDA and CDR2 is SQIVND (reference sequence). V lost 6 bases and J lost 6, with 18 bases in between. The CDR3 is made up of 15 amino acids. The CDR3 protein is CASSQRAGYSQPQHF. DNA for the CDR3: TGTGCCAGTAGCCAAAGGGCGGGATATAGTCAGCCCCAGCATTTT. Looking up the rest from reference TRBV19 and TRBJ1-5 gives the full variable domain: DGGITQSPKYLFRKEGQNVTLSCEQNLNHDAMYWYRQDPGQGLRLIYYSQIVNDFQKGDIAEGYSVSREKKESFPLTVTSAQKNPTAFYLCASSQRAGYSQPQHFGDGTRLSIL.

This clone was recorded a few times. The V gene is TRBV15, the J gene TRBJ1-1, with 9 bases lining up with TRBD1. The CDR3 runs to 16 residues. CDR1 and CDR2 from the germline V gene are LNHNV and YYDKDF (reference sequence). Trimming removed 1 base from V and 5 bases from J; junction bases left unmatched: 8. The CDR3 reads CATSRGLQGARTEAFF. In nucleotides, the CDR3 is TGTGCCACCAGCAGAGGGTTACAGGGGGCGCGTACTGAAGCTTTCTTT.

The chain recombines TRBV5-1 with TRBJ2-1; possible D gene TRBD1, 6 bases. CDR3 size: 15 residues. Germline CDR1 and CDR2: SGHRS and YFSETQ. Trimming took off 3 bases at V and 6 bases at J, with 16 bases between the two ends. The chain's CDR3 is CASSWKPGVANEQFF. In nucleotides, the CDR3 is TGCGCCAGCAGCTGGAAGCCAGGGGTTGCCAATGAGCAGTTCTTC.

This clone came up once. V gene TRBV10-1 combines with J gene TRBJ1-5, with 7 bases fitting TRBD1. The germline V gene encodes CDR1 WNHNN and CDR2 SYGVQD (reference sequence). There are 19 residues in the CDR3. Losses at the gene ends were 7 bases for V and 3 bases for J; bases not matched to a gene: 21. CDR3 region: CASIISSPPRQGNNQPQHF. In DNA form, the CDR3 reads TGCGCCAGCATTATCTCGTCCCCTCCCCGACAGGGTAACAATCAGCCCCAGCATTTT.